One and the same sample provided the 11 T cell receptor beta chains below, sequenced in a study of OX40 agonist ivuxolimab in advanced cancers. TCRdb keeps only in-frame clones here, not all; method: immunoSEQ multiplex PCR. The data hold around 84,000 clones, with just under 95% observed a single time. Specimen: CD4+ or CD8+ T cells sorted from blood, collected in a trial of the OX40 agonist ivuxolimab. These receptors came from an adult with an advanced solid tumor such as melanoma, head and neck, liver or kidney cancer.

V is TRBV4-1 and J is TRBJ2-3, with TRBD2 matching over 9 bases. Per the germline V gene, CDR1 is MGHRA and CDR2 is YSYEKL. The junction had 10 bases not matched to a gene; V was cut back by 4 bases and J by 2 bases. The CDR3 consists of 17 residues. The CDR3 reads CASSRTPGTSLTDTQYF. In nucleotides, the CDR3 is TGCGCCAGCAGCCGAACACCCGGGACTAGCCTCACAGATACGCAGTATTTT.

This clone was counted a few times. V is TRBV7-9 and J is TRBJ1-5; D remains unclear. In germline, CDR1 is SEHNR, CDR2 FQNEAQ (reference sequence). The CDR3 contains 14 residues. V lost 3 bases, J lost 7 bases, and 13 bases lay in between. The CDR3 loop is CASSLGSPVQPQHF. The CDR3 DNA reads TGTGCCAGCAGCTTGGGCTCCCCCGTGCAGCCCCAGCATTTT.

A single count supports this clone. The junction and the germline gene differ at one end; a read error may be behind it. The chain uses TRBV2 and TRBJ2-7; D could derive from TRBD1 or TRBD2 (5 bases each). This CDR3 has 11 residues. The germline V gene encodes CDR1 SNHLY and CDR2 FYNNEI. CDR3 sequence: CASTEGYGQYF. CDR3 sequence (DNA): TGTGCCAGCACCGAGGGGTACGGGCAGTACTTC.

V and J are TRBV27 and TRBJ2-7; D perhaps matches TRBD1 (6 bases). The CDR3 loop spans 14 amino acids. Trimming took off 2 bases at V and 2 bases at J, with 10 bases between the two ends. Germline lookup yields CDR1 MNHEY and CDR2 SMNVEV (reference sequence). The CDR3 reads CASSLGRGAYEQYF. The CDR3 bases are TGTGCCAGCAGTTTAGGCAGGGGAGCCTACGAGCAGTACTTC.

CDR3 sequence (DNA): TGTGCCAGCAGCCAGATGGTGGAGGGCTGGAATGAGCAGTTCTTC. Its translation is CASSQMVEGWNEQFF. The chain is built from TRBV4-2 and TRBJ2-1; possible D gene TRBD2, 6 bases. Germline CDR1 reads LGHNA; CDR2 reads YNFKEQ. The CDR3 consists of 15 residues. Deletions cut 3 bases from V and 7 bases from J, with 16 bases between.

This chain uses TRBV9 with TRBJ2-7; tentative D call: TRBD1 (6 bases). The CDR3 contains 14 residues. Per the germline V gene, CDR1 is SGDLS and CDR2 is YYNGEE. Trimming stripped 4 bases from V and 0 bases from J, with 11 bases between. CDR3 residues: CASSKTGSSYEQYF. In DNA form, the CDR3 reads TGTGCCAGCAGCAAAACAGGGAGCTCCTACGAGCAGTACTTC.

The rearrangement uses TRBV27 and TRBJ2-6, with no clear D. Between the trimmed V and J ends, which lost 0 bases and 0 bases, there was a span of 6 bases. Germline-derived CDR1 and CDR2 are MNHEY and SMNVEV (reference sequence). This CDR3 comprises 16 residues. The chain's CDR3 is CASSLSAPSGANVLTF. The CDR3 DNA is TGTGCCAGCAGTTTATCTGCCCCCTCTGGGGCCAACGTCCTGACTTTC.

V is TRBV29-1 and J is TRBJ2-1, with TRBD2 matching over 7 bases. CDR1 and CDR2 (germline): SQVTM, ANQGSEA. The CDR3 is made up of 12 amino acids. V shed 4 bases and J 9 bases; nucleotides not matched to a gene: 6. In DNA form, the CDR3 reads TGCAGCGTTGTGGGGGGGTCGGGTGAGCAGTTCTTC. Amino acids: CSVVGGSGEQFF.

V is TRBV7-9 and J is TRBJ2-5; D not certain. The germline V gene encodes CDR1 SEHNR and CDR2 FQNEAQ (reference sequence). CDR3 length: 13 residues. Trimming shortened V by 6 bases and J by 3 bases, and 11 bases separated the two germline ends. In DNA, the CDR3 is TGTGCCAGCAGTCCTGTACGGAAAGAGACCCAGTACTTC. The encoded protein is CASSPVRKETQYF. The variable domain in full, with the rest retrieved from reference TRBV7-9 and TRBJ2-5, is DTGVSQNPRHKITKRGQNVTFRCDPISEHNRLYWYRQTLGQGPEFLTYFQNEAQLEKSRLLSDRFSAERPKGSFSTLEIQRTEQGDSAMYLCASSPVRKETQYFGPGTRLLVL.

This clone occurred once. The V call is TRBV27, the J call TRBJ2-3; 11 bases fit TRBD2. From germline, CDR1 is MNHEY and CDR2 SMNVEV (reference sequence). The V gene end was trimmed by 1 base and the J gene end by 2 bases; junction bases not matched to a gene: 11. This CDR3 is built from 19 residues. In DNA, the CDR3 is TGTGCCAGCAGTTTATTGCTAGCGGGGGGCCCTAATCCCACAGATACGCAGTATTTT. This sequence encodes CASSLLLAGGPNPTDTQYF.

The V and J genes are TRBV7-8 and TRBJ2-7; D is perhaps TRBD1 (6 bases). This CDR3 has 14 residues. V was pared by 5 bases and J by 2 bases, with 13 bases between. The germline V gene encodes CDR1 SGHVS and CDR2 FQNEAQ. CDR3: CASSATGNPYEQYF. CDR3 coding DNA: TGTGCCAGCAGCGCGACAGGTAACCCCTACGAGCAGTACTTC.